The clone carrying this T cell receptor beta chain was found many times. TCRdb redid the calling of the RT-PCR reads with MiXCR, one entry per CDR3 protein. The data hold about 680,000 distinct CDR3 sequences, with 14% observed a single time. The receptor was derived from a female donor in good health, serving as a healthy control. Sequenced sample: memory CD4+ T cells from blood.

The chain's CDR3 is CASRKTFWGEKLFF. The CDR3 region has the DNA TGTGCCAGCAGGAAGACTTTCTGGGGGGAAAAACTGTTTTTT. This chain joins TRBV12-3 or TRBV12-4 and TRBJ1-4; D might be TRBD1 (5 bases). CDR3 length equals 14 residues. The V end lost 6 bases, the J end lost 8 bases, and 16 bases lay between the germline ends.